This T cell receptor beta chain is drawn from a study of cytomegalovirus exposure and HLA in healthy donors. The PCR employed 60 Vbeta primers together with 13 Jbeta primers. Profiling relied on immunoSEQ multiplex PCR, and the TCRdb table lists in-frame clones only, not all of them. The sample lists tens of thousands of clones, more than 65% occurring once. Per germline, CDR1 MNHEY and CDR2 SVGAGI. This CDR3 has 14 residues. The V and J ends lost 8 bases and 6 bases respectively, with 19 bases between them. This sequence originates from a man aged 60 to 75 in good health and CMV-seronegative. V and J are TRBV6-5 and TRBJ1-2, with a weak D call TRBD1 (5 bases). Source material: PBMCs. CDR3 nucleotide sequence: TGTGCCAGCTCCCAGTCGGGGGGTTCGGATGGCTACACCTTC. It specifies CASSQSGGSDGYTF.